Listed here are 7 T cell receptor beta chains from one sample, sequenced in a study of identical twins. TCRdb re-called the 5' RACE reads with MiXCR, one entry per CDR3 protein. The table has about 340,000 distinct CDR3 sequences, roughly 12% seen once. These data are also associated with another study on yellow fever vaccine responses in identical twins.

What was sequenced was CD8+ T cells sorted from blood. These TCRs come from a woman under 30 in good health.

This clonotype was seen a few times. V and J are TRBV20-1 and TRBJ1-3; D is possibly TRBD1 (5 bases). V lost 1 base to trimming and J lost 0 bases, with 13 bases between them. The CDR3 has 16 residues. The germline V gene encodes CDR1 DFQATT and CDR2 SNEGSKA (reference sequence). CDR3 coding DNA: TGCAGTGCTAGAGGATTACAGGCTAACTCTGGAAACACCATATATTTT. Translating gives CSARGLQANSGNTIYF.

This chain links TRBV7-8 with TRBJ2-1; D is ambiguous. Germline V CDR1 and CDR2: SGHVS, FQNEAQ. CDR3 length equals 13 residues. The germline V and J ends were trimmed by 0 bases and 5 bases, with 5 bases remaining between them. Here the CDR3 reads CASSLAMDNEQFF. The CDR3 region has the DNA TGTGCCAGCAGCTTAGCCATGGACAATGAGCAGTTCTTC. The entire variable domain, with the rest obtained from reference TRBV7-8 and TRBJ2-1, is as follows: GAGVSQSPRYKVAKRGQDVALRCDPISGHVSLFWYQQALGQGPEFLTYFQNEAQLDKSGLPSDRFFAERPEGSVSTLKIQRTQQEDSAVYLCASSLAMDNEQFFGPGTRLTVL.

The CDR3, as DNA: TGCAGTGCTAGAGATGAGGTATGGGACAGGGGGATTTCCGATGAGCAGTTCTTC. Its protein product is CSARDEVWDRGISDEQFF. The chain couples TRBV20-1 to TRBJ2-1; 11 bases fit TRBD1. The CDR3 has 18 amino acids. The J segment lost 8 bases and the V segment lost 0 bases, leaving 15 bases of the junction unmatched. Per the germline V gene, CDR1 is DFQATT and CDR2 is SNEGSKA (reference sequence).

This clonotype was counted only a few times. V gene TRBV7-9 combines with J gene TRBJ2-1, with D possibly called TRBD1 or TRBD2 (6 bases each). CDR1 and CDR2 (germline): SEHNR, FQNEAQ (reference sequence). CDR3 length: 16 residues. V lost 8 bases to trimming and J lost 8 bases, with 25 bases between them. DNA for the CDR3: TGTGCCAGCCCGGGGGCTCGGGGTGAGGGAGTCGATGAGCAGTTCTTC. Translation gives CASPGARGEGVDEQFF.

The J gene is TRBJ2-1, the V gene TRBV7-9; D remains ambiguous. The CDR3 loop spans 15 amino acids. The V end lost 4 bases, the J end lost 0 bases, and 10 bases lay between the germline ends. Germline loops: CDR1 SEHNR, CDR2 FQNEAQ (reference sequence). As DNA, the CDR3 is TGTGCCAGCAGCTCAAACCCGAGCTCCTACAATGAGCAGTTCTTC. Amino acid sequence: CASSSNPSSYNEQFF. The full variable domain, completed using reference TRBV7-9 and TRBJ2-1, is DTGVSQNPRHKITKRGQNVTFRCDPISEHNRLYWYRQTLGQGPEFLTYFQNEAQLEKSRLLSDRFSAERPKGSFSTLEIQRTEQGDSAMYLCASSSNPSSYNEQFFGPGTRLTVL.

This CDR3 is CASSLASLALSYNEQFF. Here the CDR3 DNA reads TGCGCCAGCAGCTTGGCAAGCCTAGCGCTCTCCTACAATGAGCAGTTCTTC. This rearrangement joins TRBV5-1 to TRBJ2-1, with D possibly matching TRBD2 (6 bases). This CDR3 has 17 amino acids. The germline V gene encodes CDR1 SGHRS and CDR2 YFSETQ. V dropped 0 bases and J dropped 0 bases, with 13 bases sitting between them. The whole variable domain, filled in from reference TRBV5-1 and TRBJ2-1, reads KAGVTQTPRYLIKTRGQQVTLSCSPISGHRSVSWYQQTPGQGLQFLFEYFSETQRNKGNFPGRFSGRQFSNSRSEMNVSTLELGDSALYLCASSLASLALSYNEQFFGPGTRLTVL.

The V and J genes are TRBV19 and TRBJ2-5; 9 bases agree with TRBD2. This CDR3 contains 15 residues. With 5 bases clipped from V and 2 bases from J, the junction kept 6 bases outside the gene matches. Germline V CDR1 and CDR2: LNHDA, SQIVND (reference sequence). The CDR3 here is CASSPRLAAQETQYF. The CDR3 nucleotides are TGTGCCAGTAGTCCTAGACTAGCGGCACAAGAGACCCAGTACTTC.